Shown below are 5 T cell receptor beta chains from a single sample sequenced in a study of regulatory T cells in long-lasting Graves disease. Time point meaning: persistent/refractory GD, antithyroid drugs over 5 years with positive TRAb. PBMCs provided the RNA from which the TCR library was made. Libraries of TCR beta came from iRepertoire HTBI primers plus Arm-PCR of CDR3 regions. TCRdb used MiXCR to reprocess the multiplex PCR reads, holding one entry per CDR3 protein. In the table there are approximately 400,000 distinct CDR3 sequences, around 21% of which are singletons. The sample in question was peripheral blood mononuclear cells (PBMCs), obtained when the disease was refractory, from a patient treated with antithyroid drugs. Every receptor here comes from a female donor with Graves disease.

This clonotype was detected ten times or more. The junction and the germline gene differ at one end; a read error may be behind it. The chain uses TRBV5-1 and TRBJ1-2, with D hard to call. The CDR3 has 12 residues. Per the germline V gene, CDR1 is SGHRS and CDR2 is YFSETQ. The CDR3 DNA is TGTGCCAGCAGCCATGCAGTCTATGGCTACACCTTC. Its translation: CASSHAVYGYTF.

This clonotype appeared many times. The chain joins TRBV5-5 to TRBJ1-6; D unresolved. Trimming stripped 0 bases from V and 9 bases from J, with 7 bases between. Germline CDR1 and CDR2: SGHKS and YYEKEE (reference sequence). The CDR3 has 13 residues. The CDR3 loop reads CASSLDPVSPLHF. The CDR3 nucleotides are TGTGCCAGCAGCTTGGACCCGGTTTCACCCCTCCACTTT.

The rearrangement uses TRBV29-1 and TRBJ2-2, with D tentatively TRBD1 or TRBD2 (5 bases each). CDR3 length: 14 residues. V shed 4 bases and J shed 3 bases, with 12 bases lying between them. Germline values: CDR1 SQVTM, CDR2 ANQGSEA. CDR3 nucleotides: TGCAGCGTTGCAGGGACCCCTCACACCGGGGAGCTGTTTTTT. Amino acid sequence: CSVAGTPHTGELFF.

At least ten counts were recorded for this clonotype. This chain links TRBV28 with TRBJ1-6, with TRBD1 matching over 10 bases. CDR1 is MDHEN and CDR2 is SYDVKM in the germline V gene. The V gene end was trimmed by 11 bases and the J gene end by 3 bases; junction bases not matched to a gene: 10. CDR3 size: 16 residues. This CDR3 reads CASGDRGTGYNSPLHF. CDR3 nucleotide sequence: TGTGCCTCGGGGGACAGGGGAACGGGCTATAATTCACCCCTCCACTTT.

This clonotype was counted a few times. V is TRBV9 and J is TRBJ2-5; 8 nucleotides match TRBD2. Germline V gene data show CDR1 as SGDLS and CDR2 as YYNGEE. J was trimmed by 0 bases and V by 0 bases; bases with no gene match: 1. The CDR3 has 15 amino acids. The CDR3 DNA reads as TGTGCCAGCAGCGTAGGGGGACTAGACCAAGAGACCCAGTACTTC. Translated: CASSVGGLDQETQYF.